What follows describes a single T cell receptor (beta chain). The repertoire was sequenced with immunoSEQ multiplex PCR; TCRdb's copy has only in-frame clones and lacks some. The sample records around 79,000 clones, roughly 90% being singletons. This record comes from a study of technical replicates of blood from several donors. Trimming took 4 bases from V and 0 from J; bases not matched to a gene: 7. Germline V gives CDR1 SGDLS, CDR2 YYNGEE. This CDR3 is 15 amino acids long. The source is a human donor in good health. The sample taken for sequencing was T cells isolated from PBMCs. The genes are TRBV9 and TRBJ2-7, with 7 bases matching TRBD1. In DNA form, the CDR3 reads TGTGCCAGCAGCAAGGACAGGTCAAGCTCCTACGAGCAGTACTTC. It yields the protein CASSKDRSSSYEQYF.